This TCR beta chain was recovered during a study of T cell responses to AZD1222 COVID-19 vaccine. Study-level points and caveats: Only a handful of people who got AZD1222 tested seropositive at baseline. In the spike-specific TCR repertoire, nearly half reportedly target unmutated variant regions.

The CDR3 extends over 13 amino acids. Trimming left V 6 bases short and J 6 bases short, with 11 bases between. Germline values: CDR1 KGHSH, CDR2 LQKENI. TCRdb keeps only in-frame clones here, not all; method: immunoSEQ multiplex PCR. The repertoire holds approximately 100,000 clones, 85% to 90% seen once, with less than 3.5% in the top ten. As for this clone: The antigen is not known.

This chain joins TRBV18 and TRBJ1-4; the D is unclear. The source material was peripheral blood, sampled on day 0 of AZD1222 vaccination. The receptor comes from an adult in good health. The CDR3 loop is CASSTVRDEKLFF. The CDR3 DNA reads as TGTGCCAGCTCGACCGTACGGGATGAAAAACTGTTTTTT.